These 26 T cell receptor beta chains share one sample of origin, sequenced in a study of cytomegalovirus exposure and HLA in healthy donors. Here immunoSEQ multiplex PCR was the method, and the copy in TCRdb shows in-frame clones only, minus some. The sample records 170,000 or so clones, roughly 80% being singletons. Source material: PBMCs. These receptors were taken from a woman younger than 30 in good health and CMV-seropositive.

The chain uses TRBV27 and TRBJ1-2, with TRBD1 matching over 9 bases. V was pared by 3 bases and J by 8 bases, with 10 bases of the junction left unmatched. This CDR3 is 15 amino acids long. Germline V gene lookup returns CDR1 MNHEY and CDR2 SMNVEV (reference sequence). Here the CDR3 reads CASSLSGQGRWGYTF. For the CDR3, the DNA is TGTGCCAGCAGTTTGTCGGGACAGGGTCGGTGGGGCTACACCTTC.

The chain has TRBV5-1 and TRBJ1-2; 9 bases align to TRBD1. From germline, CDR1 is SGHRS and CDR2 YFSETQ. Trimming cost V 7 bases and J 4 bases; bases outside gene matches: 5. The CDR3 has 13 residues. The CDR3 region has the DNA TGCGCCAGCGGACGGACAGGGGCCTATGGCTACACCTTC. The encoded protein is CASGRTGAYGYTF.

The chain links TRBV4-1 to TRBJ1-1, with TRBD1 identical over 8 bases. Unmatched junction bases numbered 9, after V lost 3 bases and J lost 0 bases. CDR1 is MGHRA, CDR2 YSYEKL, per germline. The CDR3 extends over 17 amino acids. The CDR3: CASSQLTGGKMNTEAFF. For the CDR3, the DNA is TGCGCCAGCAGCCAGCTTACAGGGGGAAAGATGAACACTGAAGCTTTCTTT.

CDR3 residues: CSGLRDTKETQYF. The CDR3 DNA reads as TGCAGCGGGCTCCGGGACACCAAGGAGACCCAGTACTTC. The chain carries TRBV29-1 and TRBJ2-5; D is perhaps TRBD1 (6 bases). The CDR3 extends over 13 amino acids. V lost 7 bases to trimming and J lost 5 bases, with 17 bases between them. Per the germline V gene, CDR1 is SQVTM and CDR2 is ANQGSEA.

The J gene is TRBJ2-3, the V gene TRBV6-1; D is ambiguous. With 3 bases removed from V and 0 bases from J, the gap between germline ends came to 7 bases. Germline V gene data show CDR1 as MNHNS and CDR2 as SASEGT. The CDR3 contains 14 residues. This CDR3 reads CASSEYYSTDTQYF. CDR3 DNA sequence: TGTGCCAGCAGTGAGTACTACAGCACAGATACGCAGTATTTT.

The sample holds a few counts of this clone. This chain joins TRBV7-3 and TRBJ1-1, with no clear D. V lost 3 bases and J lost 4, with 9 bases in between. Germline CDR1 SGHTA, CDR2 FQGTGA. The CDR3 contains 13 residues. In DNA form, the CDR3 reads TGTGCCAGCAGCTTCAGTGGCAGCACTGAAGCTTTCTTT. This encodes CASSFSGSTEAFF. The full variable domain, its missing parts supplied by reference TRBV7-3 and TRBJ1-1, is GAGVSQTPSNKVTEKGKYVELRCDPISGHTALYWYRQSLGQGPEFLIYFQGTGAADDSGLPNDRFFAVRPEGSVSTLKIQRTERGDSAVYLCASSFSGSTEAFFGQGTRLTVV.

This rearrangement joins TRBV4-3 to TRBJ2-7, with TRBD2 identical over 10 bases. The V segment lost 3 bases and the J segment 1 base; nucleotides outside the gene matches: 6. The V gene's germline CDR1 is LGHNA and CDR2 YSLEER. The CDR3 consists of 16 residues. The CDR3 loop is CASSHSSGGGSYEQYF. DNA of the CDR3: TGCGCCAGCAGCCATTCGAGCGGGGGGGGATCCTACGAGCAGTACTTC.

As to this clone: The junction and the germline gene differ at one end; a read error may be behind it. V and J are TRBV28 and TRBJ1-1; D is uncertain. This CDR3 has 15 residues. In germline, CDR1 is MDHEN, CDR2 SYDVKM. The CDR3, as DNA: TGTGCCAGCAGTCCCGGAGGCCCAATGAATACTGAAGCTTTCTTT. It specifies CASSPGGPMNTEAFF.

The chain uses TRBV7-7 and TRBJ2-1, with 14 bases aligning to TRBD2. Per the germline V gene, CDR1 is SSHAT and CDR2 is FNYEAQ (reference sequence). The CDR3 is made up of 15 amino acids. V dropped 4 bases and J dropped 6; count of bases not matched to a gene: 2. CDR3 sequence (DNA): TGTGCCAGCAGCTCGGGACTAGCGGGGGTCAATGAGCAGTTCTTC. This encodes CASSSGLAGVNEQFF.

The V call is TRBV5-1, the J call TRBJ1-1; D unclear. The CDR3 runs to 12 residues. Germline V gives CDR1 SGHRS, CDR2 YFSETQ. The V gene lost 0 bases and the J gene lost 7 bases, with 7 bases spanning the gap. The CDR3 coding sequence is TGCGCCAGCAGCTTGGTAGCACATGAAGCTTTCTTT. This sequence encodes CASSLVAHEAFF.

The CDR3 spells CASKVQGADTEAFF. DNA of the CDR3: TGTGCCAGCAAGGTACAGGGGGCGGACACTGAAGCTTTCTTT. The chain has TRBV19 and TRBJ1-1, with 9 bases fitting TRBD1. The CDR3 loop spans 14 amino acids. The V gene end was trimmed by 9 bases and the J gene end by 3 bases; junction bases not matched to a gene: 8. CDR1 is LNHDA and CDR2 is SQIVND in the germline V gene (reference sequence).

The chain joins TRBV2 to TRBJ2-1, with D possibly matching TRBD2 (7 bases). The CDR3 has 11 residues. CDR1 and CDR2 from the germline V gene are SNHLY and FYNNEI. V lost 5 bases and J 15 bases, leaving 14 bases between the germline ends. Written as DNA, the CDR3 is TGTGCCAGCAGTAGTCGGGGGGCGGGGTTCTTC. It translates to CASSSRGAGFF.

V and J are TRBV5-1 and TRBJ2-7, with 8 bases that match TRBD2. The CDR3 contains 15 residues. The trim removed 1 base at V and 6 bases at J, leaving 9 bases unmatched. Looked up from germline, CDR1 is SGHRS and CDR2 is YFSETQ. CDR3 nucleotide sequence: TGCGCCAGCAGCTTGATTCCCGGGGGGGCGGGCGAGCAGTACTTC. It yields the protein CASSLIPGGAGEQYF.

The sample holds one count of this clone. This chain connects TRBV7-2 to TRBJ1-2, with D tentatively TRBD1 (6 bases). This CDR3 comprises 13 residues. The V gene's germline CDR1 is SGHTA and CDR2 FQGNSA. Trimming cost V 5 bases and J 8 bases, with 15 bases left between them. CDR3 sequence (DNA): TGTGCCAGCAGCACTTCACAGGGACGGGGCTACACCTTC. It yields the protein CASSTSQGRGYTF.

The rearrangement joins TRBV2 to TRBJ2-6; 8 nucleotides agree with TRBD1. The V gene's germline CDR1 is SNHLY and CDR2 FYNNEI. Germline trimming cut 4 bases from V and 1 base from J; bases unmatched to any gene: 3. The length of the CDR3 is 16 residues. The CDR3 nucleotides are TGTGCCAGCAGTGTCGACAGGGGATCTGGGGCCAACGTCCTGACTTTC. Translating it yields CASSVDRGSGANVLTF.

V gene TRBV5-1 combines with J gene TRBJ1-2; D gene uncertain. The CDR3 has 15 residues. Trimming removed 4 bases from V and 3 bases from J, with 16 bases in between. From germline, CDR1 is SGHRS and CDR2 YFSETQ. The CDR3 DNA reads as TGCGCCAGCAGCCCCGACCACGACACCTACTATGGCTACACCTTC. Residues: CASSPDHDTYYGYTF.

This clone showed up just a few times. The chain links TRBV7-2 to TRBJ2-3; 8 bases are a match to TRBD2. The CDR3 sequence is 15 residues long. J gave up 0 bases and V 4 bases, and 3 bases lay outside the gene matches. Per germline, CDR1 SGHTA and CDR2 FQGNSA. The CDR3 DNA is TGTGCCAGCAGCTCCCGACTAGCGAGCACAGATACGCAGTATTTT. Its translation: CASSSRLASTDTQYF. The full variable domain, completed using reference TRBV7-2 and TRBJ2-3, is GAGVSQSPSNKVTEKGKDVELRCDPISGHTALYWYRQSLGQGLEFLIYFQGNSAPDKSGLPSDRFSAERTGGSVSTLTIQRTQQEDSAVYLCASSSRLASTDTQYFGPGTRLTVL.

J is TRBJ1-2 and V is TRBV9, with 7 bases lining up with TRBD1. There are 15 residues in the CDR3. Germline V gives CDR1 SGDLS, CDR2 YYNGEE. Losses at the gene ends were 0 bases for V and 4 bases for J; bases not matched to a gene: 6. The CDR3 region is CASSVDPGGTYGYTF. The DNA of the CDR3 is TGTGCCAGCAGCGTAGACCCAGGGGGGACCTATGGCTACACCTTC.

The genes are TRBV4-3 and TRBJ2-1; maybe TRBD2 (7 bases). The CDR3 has 17 residues. The germline V and J ends were trimmed by 0 bases and 8 bases, with 20 bases remaining between them. Germline V CDR1 and CDR2: LGHNA, YSLEER. The CDR3 region is CASSQDRRGGALDEQFF. As DNA, the CDR3 is TGCGCCAGCAGCCAAGATCGTAGGGGGGGCGCGTTGGATGAGCAGTTCTTC.

V gene TRBV6-5 combines with J gene TRBJ1-4; D possibly corresponds to TRBD1 (5 bases). The CDR3 is 14 amino acids. With 4 bases removed from V and 8 bases from J, the gap between germline ends came to 14 bases. Germline loops: CDR1 MNHEY, CDR2 SVGAGI. The CDR3, as DNA: TGTGCCAGCAGTTTGGGGGGAGTGGGGGAAAAACTGTTTTTT. This translates into CASSLGGVGEKLFF.

CDR3 amino acids: CASTYYTGAGGADTQYF. DNA for the CDR3: TGTGCCAGCACCTACTATACAGGGGCGGGTGGGGCAGATACGCAGTATTTT. The chain combines TRBV5-6 with TRBJ2-3; 7 nucleotides agree with TRBD1. V was clipped by 6 bases and J by 4 bases; unmatched bases: 17. The CDR3 contains 17 residues. Germline-derived CDR1 and CDR2 are SGHDT and YYEEEE.

The chain combines TRBV27 with TRBJ2-7, with D unresolved. CDR1 is MNHEY, CDR2 SMNVEV, per germline (reference sequence). V lost 4 bases and J lost 4, with 5 bases in between. The CDR3 is 11 amino acids. In nucleotides, the CDR3 is TGTGCCAGCAGTTCCCCTTACGAGCAGTACTTC. Protein sequence: CASSSPYEQYF.

The chain couples TRBV9 to TRBJ2-7, with TRBD2 matching 11 bases. Germline loops: CDR1 SGDLS, CDR2 YYNGEE. The CDR3 is 17 amino acids. The junction had 9 bases not matched to a gene; V was cut back by 0 bases and J by 4 bases. Here the CDR3 reads CASSVDPSGGLKYEQYF. Here the CDR3 DNA reads TGTGCCAGCAGCGTAGACCCTAGCGGGGGGCTGAAGTACGAGCAGTACTTC.

This clone was picked up a small number of times. The chain carries TRBV27 and TRBJ2-2; D gene unclear. The CDR3 is 13 amino acids. Between the trimmed V and J ends, which lost 6 bases and 3 bases, there was a span of 8 bases. CDR1 is MNHEY, CDR2 SMNVEV, per germline (reference sequence). The CDR3 here is CASRTAYTGELFF. The DNA of the CDR3 is TGTGCCAGCAGAACAGCCTACACCGGGGAGCTGTTTTTT.

The genes are TRBV5-6 and TRBJ1-1; 7 nucleotides align to TRBD1. Trimming cost V 4 bases and J 1 base; bases outside gene matches: 10. Germline V gene lookup returns CDR1 SGHDT and CDR2 YYEEEE. The CDR3 is 16 amino acids. DNA for the CDR3: TGTGCCAGCAGCCCCCCGTCGAGGGGGCGGAACACTGAAGCTTTCTTT. This encodes CASSPPSRGRNTEAFF.

This clone has just a few counts. The chain joins TRBV4-3 to TRBJ2-1, with D perhaps TRBD1 (6 bases). CDR3 size: 15 residues. From germline, CDR1 is LGHNA and CDR2 YSLEER. V was cut by 4 bases and J by 3 bases, with 13 bases left in between. CDR3 region: CASSPRTEYYNEQFF. CDR3 nucleotide sequence: TGCGCCAGCAGCCCGAGGACAGAATACTACAATGAGCAGTTCTTC.